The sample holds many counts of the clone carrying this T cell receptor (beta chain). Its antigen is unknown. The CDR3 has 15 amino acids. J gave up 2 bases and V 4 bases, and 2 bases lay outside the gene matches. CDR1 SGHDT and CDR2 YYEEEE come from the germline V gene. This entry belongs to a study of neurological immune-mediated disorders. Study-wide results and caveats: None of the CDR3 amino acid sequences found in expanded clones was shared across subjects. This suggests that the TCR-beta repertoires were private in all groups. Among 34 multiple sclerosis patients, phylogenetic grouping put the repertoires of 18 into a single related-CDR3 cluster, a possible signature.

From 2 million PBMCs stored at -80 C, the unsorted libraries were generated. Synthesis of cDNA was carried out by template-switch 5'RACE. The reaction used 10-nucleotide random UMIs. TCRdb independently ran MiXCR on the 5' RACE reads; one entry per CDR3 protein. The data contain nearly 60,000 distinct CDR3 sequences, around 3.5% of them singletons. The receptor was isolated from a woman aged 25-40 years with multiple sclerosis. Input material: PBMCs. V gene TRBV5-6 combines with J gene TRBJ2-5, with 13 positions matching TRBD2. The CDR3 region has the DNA TGTGCCAGCAGCAAACTAGCGGGAGGGCAAGAGACCCAGTACTTC. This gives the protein CASSKLAGGQETQYF.